Each of the 10 T cell receptor beta chains below was sequenced from the same sample in a study of CD8+CD57+ T cells in acquired aplastic anemia. TCR beta VDJ combinations and CDR3 sequences were profiled from genomic DNA. In TCRdb, the reads were re-called with MiXCR into one record per CDR3 protein. The repertoire has around 200,000 distinct CDR3 sequences, approximately 60% of them found once; the top ten carry about 60%. Patients selected for sequencing had displayed CD8+CD57+ cell expansion by flow cytometry. The material sequenced was sorted CD4+, CD8+, or CD8+CD57+ T cells (not recorded which) from PBMCs. Receptor source: a human donor with aplastic anemia.

J is TRBJ2-7 and V is TRBV20-1, with TRBD1 identical over 7 bases. Germline CDR1 is DFQATT and CDR2 is SNEGSKA (reference sequence). Germline trimming cut 5 bases from V and 2 bases from J; bases unmatched to any gene: 6. The CDR3 is 13 residues long. The CDR3: CSAWDREAYEQYF. CDR3 bases: TGCAGTGCTTGGGACAGAGAGGCCTACGAGCAGTACTTC.

The chain uses TRBV7-9 and TRBJ2-1; D remains unclear. V gave up 5 bases and J gave up 6 bases, with 14 bases separating them. The CDR3 totals 14 residues. Germline loops: CDR1 SEHNR, CDR2 FQNEAQ (reference sequence). CDR3 residues: CASSPPLPSNEQFF. CDR3 in DNA: TGTGCCAGCAGCCCTCCTCTACCTTCCAATGAGCAGTTCTTC. Together with reference TRBV7-9 and TRBJ2-1, the CDR3 gives the full variable domain: DTGVSQNPRHKITKRGQNVTFRCDPISEHNRLYWYRQTLGQGPEFLTYFQNEAQLEKSRLLSDRFSAERPKGSFSTLEIQRTEQGDSAMYLCASSPPLPSNEQFFGPGTRLTVL.

Here the CDR3 reads CSVSGTLRGYGYTF. In DNA form, the CDR3 reads TGCAGCGTTTCCGGGACGCTAAGGGGGTATGGCTACACCTTC. The rearrangement links TRBV29-1 to TRBJ1-2; perhaps TRBD1 as D (6 bases). CDR1 is SQVTM and CDR2 is ANQGSEA in the germline V gene. Trimming removed 5 bases from V and 5 bases from J, with 18 bases in between. This CDR3 has 14 amino acids.

J is TRBJ2-1 and V is TRBV24-1; 13 bases agree with TRBD2. CDR3 length equals 15 residues. Germline values: CDR1 KGHDR, CDR2 SFDVKD. Germline trimming cut 4 bases from V and 15 bases from J; bases unmatched to any gene: 11. DNA for the CDR3: TGTGCCACCAGTGAACACTCGGGACTAGCGGGAACGCGGTTCTTC. This gives the protein CATSEHSGLAGTRFF.

V and J are TRBV7-9 and TRBJ2-3; TRBD2 matches 7 bases. This CDR3 has 12 residues. Trimming cost V 1 base and J 14 bases; bases outside gene matches: 6. Germline-derived CDR1 and CDR2 are SEHNR and FQNEAQ (reference sequence). The CDR3 sequence is CASSLGTSDSYF. CDR3 coding DNA: TGTGCCAGCAGCTTAGGAACTAGCGATTCGTATTTT.

This clonotype was recorded a few times. In nucleotides, the CDR3 is TGTGCCAGCAGCGGGAAGAACAGCCCCGAGCAGTACTTC. Translation: CASSGKNSPEQYF. The chain joins TRBV6-9 to TRBJ2-7; a possible D gene is TRBD2 (5 bases). CDR1 is MNHGY, CDR2 SVAAGI, per germline. CDR3 size: 13 residues. Trimming took off 6 bases at V and 6 bases at J, with 15 bases between the two ends.

The rearrangement uses TRBV10-3 and TRBJ2-7; possibly TRBD1 for D (5 bases). The ends were cut back, 2 bases at V and 7 bases at J, with 15 bases in the middle. Looked up from germline, CDR1 is ENHRY and CDR2 is SYGVKD. This CDR3 has 14 amino acids. CDR3 coding DNA: TGTGCCATCAGTGAGGCGAACGGAGCAGGGGAGCAGTACTTC. Translation: CAISEANGAGEQYF.

The CDR3 region is CASSVDRESTDTQYF. The CDR3 nucleotides read TGTGCCAGCAGCGTCGACAGGGAGAGCACAGATACGCAGTATTTT. The rearrangement links TRBV2 to TRBJ2-3; 7 bases fit TRBD1. Germline loops: CDR1 SNHLY, CDR2 FYNNEI. The J segment lost 0 bases and the V segment lost 6 bases, leaving 6 bases of the junction unmatched. The CDR3 has 15 residues.

For the CDR3, the DNA is TGTGCCAGCAGCTTAGAAGTGGGGATGTACGGCTACACCTTC. Its translation is CASSLEVGMYGYTF. V usage is TRBV7-9 and J usage is TRBJ1-2; D is ambiguous. The length of the CDR3 is 14 residues. Germline CDR1 reads SEHNR; CDR2 reads FQNEAQ (reference sequence). The ends were cut back, 1 base at V and 8 bases at J, with 14 bases in the middle.

CDR3 residues: CAISESGESSPQHF. For the CDR3, the DNA is TGTGCCATCAGTGAGTCCGGGGAATCCTCACCCCAGCATTTT. The chain recombines TRBV10-3 with TRBJ1-5; D remains ambiguous. CDR1 and CDR2 from the germline V gene are ENHRY and SYGVKD. This CDR3 region has 14 residues. The germline V and J ends were trimmed by 0 bases and 10 bases, with 13 bases remaining between them.